Listed below are T cell receptor beta chains from one sample, sequenced in a study of identical twins. TCRdb passed the 5' RACE reads through MiXCR, listing each CDR3 protein once. This sample has approximately 250,000 distinct CDR3 sequences, with over 5.5% found just once. The data were also submitted as part of a second study, on T cells expressing NK-cell markers.

Sequenced material: CD8+ T cells sorted from blood. Receptors originate from a woman younger than 35 in good health. The CDR3 runs from the conserved cysteine through the conserved F or W. The D gene is left open where the match is weak. The listing skips clone size in some rows; elsewhere it reads once, few, many or a size class.

v_call	clone_size	d_call	j_call	cdr3_aa	cdr3_nt
TRBV7-9	many	-	TRBJ2-7	CASSLETRPDYEQYF	TGTGCCAGCAGCTTAGAGACCCGACCCGACTACGAGCAGTACTTC
TRBV20-1	-	-	TRBJ2-1	CSARDIRGSPYNEQFF	TGCAGTGCTAGAGATATAAGGGGAAGTCCCTACAATGAGCAGTTCTTC
TRBV4-2	many	-	TRBJ2-7	CASSQDLGSSYEQYF	TGTGCCAGCAGCCAAGATCTCGGGAGCTCCTACGAGCAGTACTTC
TRBV11-3	-	-	TRBJ2-3	CASSLGLGEDTQYF	TGTGCCAGCAGCTTAGGACTAGGCGAAGATACGCAGTATTTT
TRBV6-6	many	-	TRBJ2-1	CASSGGYNEQFF	TGTGCCAGCAGTGGCGGTTACAATGAGCAGTTCTTC
TRBV9	few	-	TRBJ2-6	CASSLGDGANVLTF	TGTGCCAGCAGTTTAGGGGATGGGGCCAACGTCCTGACTTTC
TRBV7-9	-	TRBD1	TRBJ2-7	CASRPLDRGFGEQYF	TGTGCCAGCAGACCCTTGGACAGGGGGTTCGGGGAGCAGTACTTC
TRBV29-1	-	TRBD1	TRBJ2-7	CSVPTGTYEQYF	TGCAGCGTTCCGACAGGGACCTACGAGCAGTACTTC
TRBV20-1	-	-	TRBJ2-3	CSAREPRLSSTDTQYF	TGCAGTGCTAGAGAACCACGACTGTCTAGCACAGATACGCAGTATTTT
TRBV6-2/TRBV6-3	few	-	TRBJ2-1	CASTWRDEQFF	TGTGCCAGCACTTGGAGGGATGAGCAGTTCTTC
TRBV6-5	few	TRBD2	TRBJ2-3	CASSYVRRGGLDTQYF	TGTGCCAGCAGTTACGTTAGGCGGGGGGGCTTGGATACGCAGTATTTT
TRBV7-2	few	TRBD1	TRBJ1-5	CASTLGAGGYNQPQHF	TGTGCCAGCACCTTAGGGGCAGGGGGTTACAATCAGCCCCAGCATTTT
TRBV5-1	-	-	TRBJ1-1	CASSLGGFGTEAFF	TGCGCCAGCAGCTTGGGGGGGTTCGGGACTGAAGCTTTCTTT
TRBV11-2	few	-	TRBJ1-1	CASSSAARSTRAFF	TGTGCCAGCAGCTCTGCCGCTCGGAGTACCAGAGCTTTCTTT
TRBV13	-	-	TRBJ2-1	CASSLDRSPGNEQFF	TGTGCCAGCAGCTTAGACAGGTCCCCAGGCAATGAGCAGTTCTTC
TRBV20-1	-	-	TRBJ2-7	CSARNQKPHKPQQTYEQYF	TGCAGTGCTAGGAACCAAAAACCCCACAAACCACAACAAACCTACGAGCAGTACTTC
TRBV12-3/TRBV12-4	many	TRBD2	TRBJ2-7	CASSLTSGDSSYEQYF	TGTGCCAGCAGTTTGACTAGCGGCGATAGCTCCTACGAGCAGTACTTC
TRBV12-3/TRBV12-4	few	-	TRBJ2-7	CASSFAGATYEQYF	TGTGCCAGCAGTTTCGCGGGGGCCACCTACGAGCAGTACTTC
TRBV29-1	few	-	TRBJ1-2	CSVEDVLGRPGGYTF	TGCAGCGTTGAAGACGTACTGGGGAGACCTGGCGGCTACACCTTC
TRBV27	many	-	TRBJ2-6	CASSSLTGNGANVLTF	TGTGCCAGCAGTTCACTAACCGGGAATGGGGCCAACGTCCTGACTTTC
TRBV20-1	many	TRBD2	TRBJ2-7	CSAIPSGGTYEQYF	TGCAGTGCCATCCCTAGCGGGGGGACCTACGAGCAGTACTTC
TRBV5-4	-	TRBD1	TRBJ2-7	CASSFGQDEQYF	TGTGCCAGCAGCTTCGGACAGGACGAGCAGTACTTC
TRBV9	few	-	TRBJ2-5	CASSPPSASTETQYF	TGTGCCAGCAGTCCCCCTAGCGCTAGCACAGAGACCCAGTACTTC
TRBV10-2	many	-	TRBJ2-3	CASSTRGNTQYF	TGCGCCAGCAGTACGCGAGGTAATACGCAGTATTTT
TRBV7-2	many	TRBD2	TRBJ2-1	CASSYPLSGRGTNEQFF	TGTGCCAGCAGCTACCCCCTTAGCGGGAGAGGTACCAATGAGCAGTTCTTC
TRBV7-9	few	TRBD2	TRBJ2-5	CASSPISGADKETQYF	TGTGCCAGCAGCCCTATAAGCGGGGCGGATAAAGAGACCCAGTACTTC
TRBV5-1	many	-	TRBJ2-3	CASSFRQARADTQYF	TGCGCCAGCAGCTTCAGACAGGCTCGGGCAGATACGCAGTATTTT
TRBV12-3/TRBV12-4	-	-	TRBJ1-5	CASSRTATNQPQHF	TGTGCCAGCAGCCGGACGGCAACTAATCAGCCCCAGCATTTT
TRBV6-2/TRBV6-3	-	TRBD2	TRBJ2-1	CASGRTSENNEQFF	TGTGCCAGCGGTCGGACTAGCGAGAACAATGAGCAGTTCTTC